This is a list of T cell receptor beta chains from one sample in a study of blood T cell repertoires in COVID-19. Some clones are missing from TCRdb's copy, which holds only in-frame ones; the method was immunoSEQ multiplex PCR. Here the sample spans approximately 240,000 clones, 84% being singletons. Sequenced sample: peripheral blood. These receptors came from an older woman who had recovered from COVID-19. CDR3s include the opening cysteine and the closing phenylalanine or tryptophan. Each record gives: CDR3 length, J gene, clone size, V gene, D gene, CDR3 protein, CDR3 DNA. D genes are given only for firm matches. Size tells how often a clone was seen (once, few, many) or the class of an expanded clone, and some rows leave it out.

16 | TRBJ2-1 | . | TRBV11-3 | TRBD1 | CASSSQPGQGSHEQFF | TGTGCCAGCAGCTCCCAACCGGGACAGGGGTCCCATGAGCAGTTCTTC
12 | TRBJ1-1 | . | TRBV12-3/TRBV12-4 | . | CASSLLGGEAFF | TGTGCCAGCAGTTTGTTGGGGGGAGAAGCTTTCTTT
16 | TRBJ1-5 | . | TRBV5-1 | . | CASSLGTPDSNQPQHF | TGCGCCAGCAGCCTAGGGACACCGGATAGCAATCAGCCCCAGCATTTT
12 | TRBJ2-7 | . | TRBV9 | . | CASSGQSYEQYF | TGTGCCAGCAGCGGACAGTCCTACGAGCAGTACTTC
12 | TRBJ2-3 | . | TRBV6-5 | . | CASSSDSDTQYF | TGTGCCAGCAGTTCAGACAGCGATACGCAGTATTTT
15 | TRBJ1-4 | . | TRBV7-8 | . | CASSSQGIVHEKLFF | TGTGCCAGCAGCTCGCAGGGTATCGTTCATGAAAAACTGTTTTTT
14 | TRBJ1-1 | . | TRBV5-6 | TRBD1 | CASSKGQGIGEAFF | TGTGCCAGCAGTAAGGGACAGGGGATTGGTGAAGCTTTCTTT
16 | TRBJ2-1 | . | TRBV23-1 | . | CASSQSSQGFNNEQFF | TGCGCCAGCAGTCAATCATCCCAGGGGTTTAACAATGAGCAGTTCTTC
12 | TRBJ1-5 | . | TRBV30 | . | CAWSVTGQPQHF | TGTGCCTGGAGTGTTACAGGTCAGCCCCAGCATTTT
11 | TRBJ2-1 | . | TRBV6-5 | . | CASIGGNEQFF | TGTGCCAGCATTGGGGGGAATGAGCAGTTCTTC
12 | TRBJ2-1 | . | TRBV3-1/TRBV3-2 | . | CASGQGTHEQFF | TGTGCCAGCGGCCAGGGGACACATGAGCAGTTCTTC
15 | TRBJ2-5 | . | TRBV11-2 | TRBD2 | CASSLFAGGPQTQYF | TGTGCCAGCAGCTTATTCGCGGGGGGGCCACAGACCCAGTACTTC
15 | TRBJ2-5 | . | TRBV5-6 | TRBD1 | CASSLVGPRGETQYF | TGTGCCAGCAGCTTGGTTGGCCCCAGGGGGGAGACCCAGTACTTC
16 | TRBJ1-5 | once | TRBV7-8 | . | CASSNRRDILHQPQHF | TGTGCCAGCAGCAATCGACGGGACATTCTGCATCAGCCCCAGCATTTT
13 | TRBJ2-7 | . | TRBV6-2/TRBV6-3 | . | CASSYYAANEQYF | TGTGCCAGCAGTTACTATGCTGCGAACGAGCAGTACTTC
14 | TRBJ1-4 | . | TRBV6-5 | . | CASSRRGTNEKLFF | TGTGCCAGCAGCCGACGAGGCACCAATGAAAAACTGTTTTTT
15 | TRBJ2-7 | few | TRBV18 | . | CASSPVAQAAYEQYF | TGTGCCAGCTCACCGGTGGCACAGGCCGCCTACGAGCAGTACTTC
13 | TRBJ1-6 | . | TRBV5-1 | TRBD1 | CASSWDRNSPLHF | TGCGCCAGCAGCTGGGACAGGAATTCACCCCTCCACTTT
14 | TRBJ2-3 | . | TRBV3-1/TRBV3-2 | TRBD1 | CASSRRDRADTQYF | TGTGCCAGCAGCAGAAGGGACAGGGCAGATACGCAGTATTTT
13 | TRBJ2-5 | . | TRBV2 | . | CASSPLVESTQYF | TGTGCCAGCAGTCCATTAGTTGAGAGTACCCAGTACTTC
12 | TRBJ1-2 | . | TRBV6-5 | . | CASSSQSYGYTF | TGTGCCAGCAGTTCACAGTCCTATGGCTACACCTTC